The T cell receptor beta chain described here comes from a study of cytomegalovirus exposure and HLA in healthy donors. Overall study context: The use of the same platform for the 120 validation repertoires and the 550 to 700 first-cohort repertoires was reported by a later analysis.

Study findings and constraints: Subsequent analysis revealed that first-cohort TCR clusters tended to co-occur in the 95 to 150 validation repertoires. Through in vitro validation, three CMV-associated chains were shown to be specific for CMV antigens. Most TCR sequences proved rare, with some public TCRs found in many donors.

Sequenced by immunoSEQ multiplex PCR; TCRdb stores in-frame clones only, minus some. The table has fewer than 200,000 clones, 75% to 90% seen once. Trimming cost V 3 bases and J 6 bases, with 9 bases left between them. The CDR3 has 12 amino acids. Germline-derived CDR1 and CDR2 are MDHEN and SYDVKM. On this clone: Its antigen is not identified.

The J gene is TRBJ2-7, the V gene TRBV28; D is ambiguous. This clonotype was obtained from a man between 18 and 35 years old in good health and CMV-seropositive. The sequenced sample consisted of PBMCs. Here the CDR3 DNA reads TGTGCCAGCAGTTTTACGGTTTCCGAGCAGTACTTC. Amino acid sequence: CASSFTVSEQYF. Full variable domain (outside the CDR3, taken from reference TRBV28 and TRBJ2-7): DVKVTQSSRYLVKRTGEKVFLECVQDMDHENMFWYRQDPGLGLRLIYFSYDVKMKEKGDIPEGYSVSREKKERFSLILESASTNQTSMYLCASSFTVSEQYFGPGTRLTVT.